This T cell receptor (beta chain) was recovered during a study of shared clonotypes between healthy human individuals (dated by TCRdb to 2020 to 2021). Background for the entire study: The cohort comprised a couple of women and a few men aged 18 to 49 years. Different laboratories and diverse techniques were used to prepare libraries and sequence TCR repertoires, to increase sequencing depth and limit assay-specific biases. Each donor's leukapheresis produced roughly between roughly 0.85 and 9.5 billion PBMCs. For each donor, CD4 naive and CD4 memory were each given three plates, CD8 naive was given two plates, and CD8 memory was given one plate. To estimate repertoire size and how much clonotypes are shared between individuals, the study performed deep sequencing of blood TCR repertoires from 4 to 6 healthy adults. Paper-wide results and their limitations: Naive subsets generally had larger estimated clonotype richness than memory subsets. When a handful of donors were compared, the shared fraction of clonotypes was roughly 4.8% for naive CD4, 3.5% to 4% for naive CD8, roughly 2.3% for memory CD4, and about 0.36% for memory CD8. Based on pairwise subsampling, the degree of clonotype sharing among donors was expected to be affected by sequencing depth. Clonotypes shared by all four sorted-subset donors showed higher generation probabilities than non-shared clonotypes. Sampling was restricted to blood, and TCR repertoires in tissue are likely to differ from TCR repertoires in blood. Because the study included only a small number of donors, the genetic and exposure-history diversity represented was limited. Incomplete sequencing was indicated by rarefaction of sorted-subset datasets, despite the large sequencing depth.

V is clipped by 2 bases and J by 0 bases, and the sequence between their germline boundaries is 4 bases long. Looking up the germline V gene (reference sequence) yields CDR1 SEHNR and CDR2 FQNEAQ. Including cysteine and phenylalanine, the CDR3 has 14 amino acids. Just the 42-base CDR3 DNA is kept, in frame starting at base 1. Comments on this clone: Its antigen remains undetermined. No quality values exist for individual bases; no much larger clone is one base distant.

TCR CDR3 regions were amplified from genomic DNA by multiplex PCR using the deep immunoSEQ assay. Extracted genomic DNA from each cell subset was spread evenly across all wells of several immunoSEQ 96-well plates, with each plate serving as a replicate. For sorted subsets, around 0.2 ug of genomic DNA, equivalent to 25,000 to 35,000 T cell genomes, went into each replicate PCR. The purified libraries were quantified using a Qubit 3.0 fluorometer, sized with a Bioanalyzer 2100, and then quantified again using the KAPA Library Quantification kit. A separate single-read 150-cycle Illumina NextSeq 550 flow cell was used to sequence each immunoSEQ 96-well plate. For the original study's pipeline: Because only junctional sequences without quality scores were contained in the immunoSEQ output, filtering matching that applied to full-length reads could not be performed. Sequences were annotated with PyIR, a Python wrapper for IgBLAST v1.9, and V/J genes and CDR3 were assigned using IMGT germline references. Any read was removed if the V/J assignment was weak (E-value above 1e-6), the CDR3 was missing, or the read contained stop codons, out-of-frame junctions, or ambiguous translated residues. V3J clonotypes were defined as sequences sharing the same inferred V gene, J gene, and CDR3 amino acid sequence. To compute the percentage overlap between repertoires, the number of shared unique clonotypes was divided by the size of the smaller repertoire. Repertoire richness was assessed with RTK rarefaction, the Chao1 estimator, and Recon v2.1 estimates of unobserved clonotypes. Generation probabilities for all TCRbeta clonotypes obtained by the gDNA method from a handful of donors were computed using OLGA. Held by TCRdb, this immuneACCESS table contains in-frame sequences only and omits some clones. Under half of the omission traces to an unresolved V gene where checked; the cause of the rest is unknown. That table furnishes V, J and clone size, whereas the DNA furnished D and trimming. This sample holds around 1,100,000 clones; approximately 75% were observed only once. Of the sample, 0.89% falls within the top ten clones.

Donors were healthy HIV-negative adults with no recently reported acute infections or vaccinations. Only Caucasian adults living in Nashville, Tennessee, USA were represented among the donors. Magnetic negative selection was used to enrich CD4+ T cells, after which naive cells were positively selected on CD45RA and the negative fraction became the memory subset. Blood was obtained by leukapheresis, after which PBMCs were separated by Ficoll-Histopaque density gradient centrifugation and cryopreserved in liquid nitrogen vapor phase. Purity and quantity of every magnetically sorted T cell population were checked by analytical flow cytometry. Each sorted fraction had its genomic DNA isolated and then quantified by UV absorbance on a Nanodrop 2000c.

The rearranged segments are TRBV7-9 and TRBJ1-4; confidence is insufficient to name the D gene. The clonotype originates from a man aged 18 to 29 in good health. Some clones in this sample may be carry-over from other donors' samples. The source material was memory CD4+ T cells from PBMCs. Sample cell subset or site, as interpreted from the label and publication: CD45RA-negative fraction. Here the CDR3 is given as CASSLLATNEKLFF. The sequenced DNA: TGTGCCAGCAGCTTACTAGCAACTAATGAAAAACTGTTTTTT.